This T cell receptor (beta chain) was retrieved from a study of beta chain features in type 1 diabetes. Findings and limits, study-wide: There was a moderate but significant shortening of TCRB CDR3s in all four CD4+ subsets of Type 1 diabetes patients. VDJ junctions in type 1 diabetes patients carried more deletions and fewer insertions. Possible PCR preference for shorter templates applied equally to patients and controls. The question left open here concerned HLA type influencing TCRB rearrangement.

Germline assignment: CDR1 GTSNPN and CDR2 SVGIG (reference sequence). Between the trimmed V and J ends, which lost 3 bases and 4 bases, there was a span of 9 bases. This CDR3 spans 12 amino acids. Sequencing targeted expressed TCRB transcripts, as all isolated RNA had been reverse transcribed. Some clones are missing from TCRdb's copy, which holds only in-frame ones; the method was immunoSEQ multiplex PCR. The sample lists hundreds of thousands of clones; over 13% were seen once. This clone occurred a few times. Its target is not known. Sequenced material: naive CD4+ T cells from blood. The receptor was derived from a man younger than 35 with type 1 diabetes. The chain carries TRBV30 and TRBJ2-5; D uncertain. The CDR3 DNA sequence: TGTGCCTGGAGACTATCCGGAGAGACCCAGTACTTC. It codes for CAWRLSGETQYF. Supplemented by reference TRBV30 and TRBJ2-5, the full variable domain reads SQTIHQWPATLVQPVGSPLSLECTVEGTSNPNLYWYRQAAGRGLQLLFYSVGIGQISSEVPQNLSASRPQDRQFILSSKKLLLSDSGFYLCAWRLSGETQYFGPGTRLLVL.